This TCR beta chain is drawn from a study of cytomegalovirus exposure and HLA in healthy donors. The donors were members of the approximately 120-subject validation cohort (separate from the roughly 670-subject first cohort). Overall study findings and caveats: Listed as cytomegalovirus-associated were 150 to 200 TCR beta chains. A later analysis found first-cohort TCR clusters tended to co-occur in the 90 to 150 validation repertoires.

In regard to this clone: Its antigen remains unknown.

Produced via immunoSEQ multiplex PCR; TCRdb's table is partial and in-frame only. The repertoire holds approximately 240,000 clones, with approximately 90% as singletons. Material: PBMCs. This clonotype originated in a young woman in good health and CMV-seronegative.

CDR3 coding DNA: TGCGCCAGCAGCTCCGGGGCTAGCGCAGATGGGAAAGAGACCCAGTACTTC. It is translated as CASSSGASADGKETQYF. This chain links TRBV5-1 with TRBJ2-5, with TRBD2 as a possible D gene (6 bases). This CDR3 comprises 17 residues. The germline gives CDR1 SGHRS, CDR2 YFSETQ. V was trimmed by 3 bases and J by 3 bases, leaving 21 bases between them.